A single sample gave rise to the 23 T cell receptor beta chains below, sequenced in a study of identical twins. MiXCR, run by TCRdb on the 5' RACE reads, gives a single entry per CDR3 protein. The sample lists more than 1.5 million distinct CDR3 sequences, about 30% occurring once. The sample consisted of cord blood. These receptors all stem from a newborn girl in good health.

The rearrangement links TRBV3-1 to TRBJ1-1; tentatively, D is TRBD1 (6 bases). Between the trimmed V and J ends, which lost 4 bases and 0 bases, there was a span of 12 bases. The CDR3 extends over 15 amino acids. Germline V gives CDR1 LGHDT, CDR2 YNNKEL (reference sequence). CDR3 sequence reads: CASSPTDRMNTEAFF. The CDR3 nucleotides read TGTGCCAGCAGCCCAACAGACAGGATGAACACTGAAGCTTTCTTT.

This clonotype was counted between two and nine times. V and J are TRBV6-2 or TRBV6-3 and TRBJ2-1; D unresolved. The germline gives CDR1 MNHEY, CDR2 SVGEGT. The germline V and J ends were trimmed by 1 base and 4 bases, with 5 bases remaining between them. This CDR3 spans 13 amino acids. DNA of the CDR3: TGTGCCAGCAGTTACTTGCGGTACAATGAGCAGTTCTTC. The encoded protein is CASSYLRYNEQFF.

This clonotype was seen at least ten times. This rearrangement joins TRBV20-1 to TRBJ2-7; D gene ambiguous. Trimming left V 3 bases short and J 2 bases short, with 14 bases between. This CDR3 has 14 residues. The germline V gene has CDR1 DFQATT and CDR2 SNEGSKA (reference sequence). As DNA, the CDR3 is TGCAGTGCTAGGCGCCTCCCGGTGGCCTACGAGCAGTACTTC. Translated, it gives CSARRLPVAYEQYF.

In its sample, this clonotype was seen many times. The J gene is TRBJ2-7, the V gene TRBV4-2, with 9 bases that match TRBD2. The CDR3 loop spans 16 amino acids. Germline V CDR1 and CDR2: LGHNA, YNFKEQ. Germline trimming cut 4 bases from V and 1 base from J; bases unmatched to any gene: 8. DNA for the CDR3: TGTGCCAGCAGCCCGGTAGCGGGAGTAATATCCTACGAGCAGTACTTC. Encoded protein: CASSPVAGVISYEQYF.

The chain couples TRBV5-6 to TRBJ2-3; 11 bases fit TRBD2. This CDR3 region has 15 residues. Germline loops: CDR1 SGHDT, CDR2 YYEEEE. Losses at the gene ends were 6 bases for V and 2 bases for J; bases not matched to a gene: 5. In DNA, the CDR3 is TGTGCCAGCAATCTAGCGGGGGGCATCACAGATACGCAGTATTTT. Encoded protein: CASNLAGGITDTQYF.

This sequence joins TRBV4-2 and TRBJ2-1; possibly TRBD2 for D (5 bases). The V gene lost 1 base and the J gene lost 5 bases, with 21 bases spanning the gap. Per the germline V gene, CDR1 is LGHNA and CDR2 is YNFKEQ. The CDR3 is 18 amino acids. The CDR3 loop reads CASSQGTTGSPIHNEQFF. The CDR3 region has the DNA TGTGCCAGCAGCCAAGGGACCACGGGGTCTCCGATTCACAATGAGCAGTTCTTC.

This chain links TRBV20-1 with TRBJ2-7; D is uncertain. The V gene lost 7 bases and the J gene lost 3 bases, with 7 bases spanning the gap. Germline CDR1 DFQATT, CDR2 SNEGSKA (reference sequence). This CDR3 contains 10 residues. In nucleotides, the CDR3 is TGCAGTGTCCTCGACTACGAGCAGTACTTC. Protein: CSVLDYEQYF.

This clonotype appeared many times. J is TRBJ1-2 and V is TRBV9; a possible D gene is TRBD1 (5 bases). V shed 0 bases and J shed 4 bases, with 19 bases lying between them. Germline loops: CDR1 SGDLS, CDR2 YYNGEE. The CDR3 runs to 17 residues. Here the CDR3 reads CASSVARGSPSGYGYTF. The CDR3 coding sequence is TGTGCCAGCAGCGTAGCTAGGGGATCGCCTTCTGGCTATGGCTACACCTTC.

This clonotype was observed a few times. CDR3 residues: CASSPRDNPPYEQYF. The CDR3 region has the DNA TGTGCCAGCAGCCCCCGGGACAATCCCCCCTACGAGCAGTACTTC. The chain recombines TRBV6-2 or TRBV6-3 with TRBJ2-7, with a possible D match to TRBD1 (6 bases). Germline values: CDR1 MNHEY, CDR2 SVGEGT. The CDR3 is 15 residues long. V lost 6 bases and J lost 2, with 17 bases in between.

The chain employs TRBV11-2 and TRBJ2-3, with unresolved D. V was trimmed by 5 bases and J by 0 bases, leaving 30 bases between them. There are 21 residues in the CDR3. Germline assignment: CDR1 SGHAT and CDR2 FQNNGV. CDR3 protein: CASSLRRRGSVAAVSTDTQYF. CDR3 in DNA: TGTGCCAGCAGCCTAAGACGGCGCGGATCGGTTGCGGCAGTGAGCACAGATACGCAGTATTTT.

The gene calls are TRBV6-6 and TRBJ2-3; no definite D call. Trimming cost V 2 bases and J 0 bases, with 9 bases left between them. The CDR3 length is 15 residues. Germline lookup yields CDR1 MNHNY and CDR2 SVGAGI (reference sequence). The CDR3 sequence: CASSYISSSTDTQYF. CDR3 bases: TGTGCCAGCAGTTACATTAGCAGCAGCACAGATACGCAGTATTTT.

This clonotype was found many times. One end of the junction varies from germline; a read error may be responsible. The CDR3 coding sequence is TGTGCCAGCAGTTTAGGGAGCTATGGCTACACCTTC. Residues: CASSLGSYGYTF. The chain recombines TRBV5-1 with TRBJ1-2; D unclear. The CDR3 extends over 12 amino acids. The V gene's germline CDR1 is SGHRS and CDR2 YFSETQ. The full variable domain, its missing parts supplied by reference TRBV5-1 and TRBJ1-2, is KAGVTQTPRYLIKTRGQQVTLSCSPISGHRSVSWYQQTPGQGLQFLFEYFSETQRNKGNFPGRFSGRQFSNSRSEMNVSTLELGDSALYLCASSLGSYGYTFGSGTRLTVV.

As regards this clonotype: Without the conserved terminal phenylalanine or tryptophan, this CDR3 likely stems from a read error. The CDR3 loop reads CASSHGGGLYNEQFS. The CDR3 coding sequence is TGTGCCAGCAGCCACGGCGGGGGACTCTACAATGAGCAGTTCTCC. The V call is TRBV3-1, the J call TRBJ2-1, with TRBD2 identical over 7 bases. The CDR3 totals 15 residues. Germline CDR1 reads LGHDT; CDR2 reads YNNKEL (reference sequence). V trimming: 3 bases; J trimming: 3 bases; junction bases outside the gene matches: 5.

The V and J genes are TRBV20-1 and TRBJ1-6; a weak D match, TRBD1 (5 bases). In germline, CDR1 is DFQATT, CDR2 SNEGSKA (reference sequence). Deletions cut 6 bases from V and 10 bases from J, with 7 bases between. This CDR3 region has 10 residues. The CDR3 reads CSAGPSPLHF. The DNA for the CDR3 is TGCAGTGCGGGGCCCTCACCCCTCCACTTT.

The chain combines TRBV2 with TRBJ1-1; possible D gene TRBD1, 6 bases. The germline V gene encodes CDR1 SNHLY and CDR2 FYNNEI. This CDR3 is built from 14 residues. Trimming stripped 10 bases from V and 1 base from J, with 16 bases between. This CDR3 is CAIVGQFKNTEAFF. The CDR3 coding sequence is TGTGCCATTGTAGGACAGTTCAAGAACACTGAAGCTTTCTTT.

There are a few counts of this clonotype. CDR3 sequence reads: CASSFSQVGQYF. In DNA, the CDR3 is TGTGCCAGCAGTTTCTCTCAAGTTGGGCAGTACTTC. The gene calls are TRBV12-3 or TRBV12-4 and TRBJ2-7, with no clear D. The CDR3 contains 12 residues. V lost 3 bases and J 9 bases, leaving 12 bases between the germline ends.

This clonotype was found once. A much larger clone differs by one base, so this may be a read error. The chain combines TRBV12-3 or TRBV12-4 with TRBJ2-3; tentative D call: TRBD1 (6 bases). This CDR3 is built from 15 residues. This chain's CDR3 is CASSLSAGVTDMQYF. CDR3 nucleotides: TGTGCCAGCAGTTTAAGCGCAGGGGTCACAGATATGCAGTATTTT.

The rearrangement uses TRBV9 and TRBJ2-1; 10 bases line up with TRBD2. The CDR3 spans 16 residues. The J segment lost 7 bases and the V segment lost 0 bases, leaving 7 bases of the junction unmatched. Germline CDR1 and CDR2: SGDLS and YYNGEE. The chain's CDR3 is CASSVAASGRLNEQFF. The CDR3 bases are TGTGCCAGCAGCGTAGCTGCTAGCGGGAGATTAAATGAGCAGTTCTTC.

This clonotype was recorded only once. V gene TRBV7-2 combines with J gene TRBJ2-3, with 9 bases identical to TRBD2. The V gene end was trimmed by 1 base and the J gene end by 5 bases; junction bases not matched to a gene: 4. This CDR3 comprises 15 residues. Germline-derived CDR1 and CDR2 are SGHTA and FQGNSA. The DNA for the CDR3 is TGTGCCAGCAGCTTAGAGGGACTAGCAAGAGATACGCAGTATTTT. Amino acids: CASSLEGLARDTQYF.

The chain joins TRBV12-3 or TRBV12-4 to TRBJ1-1; a weak D match, TRBD1 (5 bases). CDR3 length equals 15 residues. V lost 7 bases to trimming and J lost 5 bases, with 20 bases between them. CDR3 nucleotides: TGTGCCAGCACCCTAAGGAGGGGAGAATGGACTGAAGCTTTCTTT. Amino acids: CASTLRRGEWTEAFF.

The chain links TRBV5-5 to TRBJ2-1, with 8 nucleotides matching TRBD2. This CDR3 has 15 residues. The germline gives CDR1 SGHKS, CDR2 YYEKEE (reference sequence). With V trimmed by 4 bases and J by 2 bases, 5 bases remained unmatched. The CDR3 region is CASSREGLAYNEQFF. The CDR3 DNA reads TGTGCCAGCAGCAGGGAGGGACTAGCCTACAATGAGCAGTTCTTC.

In this sample, this clonotype turned up a few times. The V and J genes are TRBV21-1 and TRBJ2-4. TRBV21-1 counts as a pseudogene. This CDR3 contains 11 residues. CDR3 residues: CASSEKNIQYF. CDR3 in DNA: TGTGCCAGCAGCGAGAAAAACATTCAGTACTTC.

This clonotype was seen only a few times. The rearrangement joins TRBV20-1 to TRBJ2-7; 10 nucleotides match TRBD2. J gave up 0 bases and V 5 bases, and 10 bases lay outside the gene matches. Germline CDR1 is DFQATT and CDR2 is SNEGSKA (reference sequence). The CDR3 length is 16 residues. The CDR3 DNA reads TGCAGTGCTGCGGCTTTAGCGGGAGGCCCCTCCTACGAGCAGTACTTC. This translates into CSAAALAGGPSYEQYF.